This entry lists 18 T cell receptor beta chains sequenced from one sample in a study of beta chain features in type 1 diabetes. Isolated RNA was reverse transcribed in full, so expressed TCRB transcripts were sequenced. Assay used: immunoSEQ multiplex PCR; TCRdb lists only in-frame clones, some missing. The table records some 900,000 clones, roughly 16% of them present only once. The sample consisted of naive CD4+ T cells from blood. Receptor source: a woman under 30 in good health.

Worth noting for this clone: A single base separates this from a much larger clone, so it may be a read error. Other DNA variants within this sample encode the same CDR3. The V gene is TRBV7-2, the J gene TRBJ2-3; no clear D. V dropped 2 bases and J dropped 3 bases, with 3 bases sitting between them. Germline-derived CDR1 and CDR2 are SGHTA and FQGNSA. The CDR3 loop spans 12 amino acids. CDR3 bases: TGTGCCAGCAGCTTAAGAACAGATACGCAGTATTTT. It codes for CASSLRTDTQYF.

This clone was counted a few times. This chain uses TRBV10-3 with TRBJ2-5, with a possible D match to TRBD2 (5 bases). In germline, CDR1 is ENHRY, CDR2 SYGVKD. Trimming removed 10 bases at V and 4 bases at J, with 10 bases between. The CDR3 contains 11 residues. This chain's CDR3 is CATRRGETQYF. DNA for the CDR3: TGTGCCACCCGCCGGGGAGAGACCCAGTACTTC.

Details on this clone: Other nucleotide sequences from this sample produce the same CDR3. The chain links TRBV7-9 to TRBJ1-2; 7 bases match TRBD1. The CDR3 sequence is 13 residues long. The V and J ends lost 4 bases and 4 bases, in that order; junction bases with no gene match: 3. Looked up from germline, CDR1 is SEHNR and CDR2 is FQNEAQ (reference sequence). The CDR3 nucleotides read TGTGCCAGCAGCTCCGACAGGGCCTATGGCTACACCTTC. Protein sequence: CASSSDRAYGYTF.

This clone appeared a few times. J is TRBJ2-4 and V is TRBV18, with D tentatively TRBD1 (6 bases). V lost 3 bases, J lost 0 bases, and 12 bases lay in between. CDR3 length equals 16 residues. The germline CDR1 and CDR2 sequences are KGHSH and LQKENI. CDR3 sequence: CASSPRQVGAKNIQYF. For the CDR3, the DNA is TGTGCCAGCTCACCGCGACAGGTCGGAGCCAAAAACATTCAGTACTTC.

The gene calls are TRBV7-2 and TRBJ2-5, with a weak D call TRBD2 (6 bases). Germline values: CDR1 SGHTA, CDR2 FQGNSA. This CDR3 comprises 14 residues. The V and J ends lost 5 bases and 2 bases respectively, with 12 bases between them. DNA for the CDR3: TGTGCCAGCAGCGAGGGACTGGCACAAGAGACCCAGTACTTC. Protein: CASSEGLAQETQYF.

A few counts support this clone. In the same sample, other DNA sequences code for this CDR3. The CDR3 nucleotides read TGTGCCAGCAGCTTATTAGAGACCCAGTACTTC. It translates to CASSLLETQYF. The V call is TRBV7-2, the J call TRBJ2-5; D gene ambiguous. From germline, CDR1 is SGHTA and CDR2 FQGNSA. Trimming took off 2 bases at V and 4 bases at J, with 2 bases between the two ends. There are 11 residues in the CDR3.

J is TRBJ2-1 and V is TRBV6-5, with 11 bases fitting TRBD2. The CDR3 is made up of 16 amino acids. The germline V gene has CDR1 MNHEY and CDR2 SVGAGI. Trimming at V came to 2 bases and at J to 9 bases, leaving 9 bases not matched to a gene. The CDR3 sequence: CASSYAPSGRQSEQFF. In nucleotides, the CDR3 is TGTGCCAGCAGTTACGCCCCTAGCGGGAGGCAAAGTGAGCAGTTCTTC.

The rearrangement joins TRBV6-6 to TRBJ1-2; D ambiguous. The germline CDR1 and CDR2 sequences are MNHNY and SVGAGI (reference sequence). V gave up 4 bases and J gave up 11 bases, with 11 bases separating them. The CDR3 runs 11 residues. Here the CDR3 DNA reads TGTGCCAGCAGTTCGGGCCAATTTTACACCTTC. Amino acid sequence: CASSSGQFYTF.

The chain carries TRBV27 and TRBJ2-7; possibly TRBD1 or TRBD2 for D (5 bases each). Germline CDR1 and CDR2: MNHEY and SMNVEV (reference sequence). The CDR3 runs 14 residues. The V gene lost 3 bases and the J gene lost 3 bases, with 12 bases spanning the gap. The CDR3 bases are TGTGCCAGCAGTTTTCGGGGCAGGAGCTACGAGCAGTACTTC. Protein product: CASSFRGRSYEQYF.

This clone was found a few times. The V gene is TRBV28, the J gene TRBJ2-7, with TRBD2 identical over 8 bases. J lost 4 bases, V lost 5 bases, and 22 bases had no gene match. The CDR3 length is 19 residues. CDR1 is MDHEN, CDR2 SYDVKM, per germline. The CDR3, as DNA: TGTGCCAGCAGTGCCCCTCATAGCGGGAAGACTTTTGGGGAATACGAGCAGTACTTC. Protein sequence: CASSAPHSGKTFGEYEQYF.

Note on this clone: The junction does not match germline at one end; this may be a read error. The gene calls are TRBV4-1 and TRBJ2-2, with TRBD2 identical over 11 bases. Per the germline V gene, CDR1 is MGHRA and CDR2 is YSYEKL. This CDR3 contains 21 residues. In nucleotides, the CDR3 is TGCGTCAGCAGCCACTACTCCCCTACTAGCGGGAGAGCGACGAACACCGGGGAGCTGTTTTTT. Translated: CVSSHYSPTSGRATNTGELFF.

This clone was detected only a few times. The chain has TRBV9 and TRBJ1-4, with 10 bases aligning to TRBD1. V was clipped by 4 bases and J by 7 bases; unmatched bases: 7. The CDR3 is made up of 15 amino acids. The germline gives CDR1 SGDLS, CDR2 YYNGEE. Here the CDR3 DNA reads TGTGCCAGCAGCCCACTGACAGGGGGCATTGAAAAACTGTTTTTT. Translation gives CASSPLTGGIEKLFF.

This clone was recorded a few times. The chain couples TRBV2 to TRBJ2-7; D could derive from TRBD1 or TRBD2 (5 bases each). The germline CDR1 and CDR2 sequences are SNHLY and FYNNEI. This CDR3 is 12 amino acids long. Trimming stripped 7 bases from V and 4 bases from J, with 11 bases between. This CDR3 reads CASNPEGYEQYF. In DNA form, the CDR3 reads TGTGCCAGCAATCCCGAGGGGTACGAGCAGTACTTC.

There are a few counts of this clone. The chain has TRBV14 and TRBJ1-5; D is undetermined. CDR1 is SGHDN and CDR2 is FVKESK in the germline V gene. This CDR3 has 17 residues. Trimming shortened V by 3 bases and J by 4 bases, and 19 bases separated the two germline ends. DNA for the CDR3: TGTGCCAGCAGCCATGAATCTACAGATGACCCTAATCAGCCCCAGCATTTT. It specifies CASSHESTDDPNQPQHF.

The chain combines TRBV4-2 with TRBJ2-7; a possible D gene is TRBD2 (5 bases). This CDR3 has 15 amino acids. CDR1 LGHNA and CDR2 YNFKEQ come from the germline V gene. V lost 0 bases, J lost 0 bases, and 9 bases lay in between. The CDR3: CASSQDGSGSYEQYF. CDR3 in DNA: TGTGCCAGCAGCCAAGATGGGAGCGGCTCCTACGAGCAGTACTTC.

The CDR3 protein is CASSIGLGNEQFF. The CDR3 DNA is TGTGCCAGCAGCATAGGACTTGGCAATGAGCAGTTCTTC. The gene calls are TRBV5-6 and TRBJ2-1, with D tentatively TRBD2 (5 bases). The germline V gene encodes CDR1 SGHDT and CDR2 YYEEEE. V gave up 4 bases and J gave up 6 bases, with 11 bases separating them. The length of the CDR3 is 13 residues.

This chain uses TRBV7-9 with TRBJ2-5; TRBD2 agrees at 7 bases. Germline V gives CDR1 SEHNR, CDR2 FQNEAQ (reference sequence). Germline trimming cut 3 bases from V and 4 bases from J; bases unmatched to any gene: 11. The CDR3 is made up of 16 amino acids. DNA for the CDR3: TGTGCCAGCAGCTTTAGCGGGTCCGGGCCGAGAGAGACCCAGTACTTC. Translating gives CASSFSGSGPRETQYF.

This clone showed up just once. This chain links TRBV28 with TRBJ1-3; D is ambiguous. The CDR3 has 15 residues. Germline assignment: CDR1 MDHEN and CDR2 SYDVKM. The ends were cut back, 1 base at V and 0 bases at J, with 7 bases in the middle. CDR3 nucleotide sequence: TGTGCCAGCAGTTTATTGTTGGGCTCTGGAAACACCATATATTTT. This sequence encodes CASSLLLGSGNTIYF.